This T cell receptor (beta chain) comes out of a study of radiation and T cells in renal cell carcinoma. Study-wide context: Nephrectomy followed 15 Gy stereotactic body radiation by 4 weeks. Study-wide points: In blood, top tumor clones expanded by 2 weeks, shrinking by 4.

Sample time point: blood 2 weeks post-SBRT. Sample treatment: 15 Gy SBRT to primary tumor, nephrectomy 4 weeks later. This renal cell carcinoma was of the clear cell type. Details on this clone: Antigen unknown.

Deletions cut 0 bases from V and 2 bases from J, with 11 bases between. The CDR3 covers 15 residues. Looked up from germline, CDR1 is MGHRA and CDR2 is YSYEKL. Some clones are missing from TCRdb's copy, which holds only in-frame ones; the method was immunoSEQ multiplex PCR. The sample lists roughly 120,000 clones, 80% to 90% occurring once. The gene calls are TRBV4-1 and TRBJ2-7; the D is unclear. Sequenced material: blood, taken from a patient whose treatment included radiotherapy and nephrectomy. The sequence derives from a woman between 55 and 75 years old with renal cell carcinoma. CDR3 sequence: CASSQDLGRTYEQYF. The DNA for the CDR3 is TGCGCCAGCAGCCAAGACCTTGGCAGAACCTACGAGCAGTACTTC.